The rows below give T cell receptor beta chains drawn from one sample of a study of graft-versus-host responses after intestinal transplantation. No antigen is known for these receptors. Libraries were prepared by immunoSEQ multiplex PCR; TCRdb keeps only in-frame clonotypes and omits some of them. The sample yields about 90,000 clones, approximately 82% seen once. The sample consisted of unstimulated CD4+ T cells sorted from spleen or lymph node cells, taken before intestinal transplant. These receptors originate from a human donor who received an intestinal transplant. Each CDR3 is given with its conserved first and last residue. Fields, in order: V gene, J gene, clone size, D gene, CDR3 DNA, CDR3 protein. A D gene is named only where the DNA matches it firmly. Size values are once, few and many counts, or a class for expanded clones, and some rows have none.

TRBV6-6	TRBJ2-3	NA	NA	TGTGCCAGCAGTTACATTCTAAATACGCAGTATTTT	CASSYILNTQYF
TRBV7-9	TRBJ2-2	NA	TRBD1	TGTGCCAGCAGCACCTGGGACAGGGGGCCTGGCGGGGAGCTGTTTTTT	CASSTWDRGPGGELFF
TRBV7-2	TRBJ2-7	NA	TRBD2	TGTGCCAGCAGCTGGCGCGGGGGCTCCTACGAGCAGTACTTC	CASSWRGGSYEQYF
TRBV6-5	TRBJ2-5	NA	TRBD2	TGTGCCAGCACTGGACTAGCGGGGGGAGCTCAGGCCCAGTACTTC	CASTGLAGGAQAQYF
TRBV7-6	TRBJ2-1	once	NA	TGTGCCAGCACCCTAGGACAGCCCTACAATGAGCAGTTCTTC	CASTLGQPYNEQFF
TRBV4-1	TRBJ1-5	once	TRBD1	TGCGCCAGCAGGGGGACAGGCAATCAGCCCCAGCATTTT	CASRGTGNQPQHF
TRBV4-1	TRBJ2-1	NA	NA	TGCGCCAGCAGCCAAGTTGGCCGGGATGAGCAGTTCTTC	CASSQVGRDEQFF
TRBV5-4	TRBJ2-1	NA	TRBD2	TGTGCCAGCAGCCCGGAGCGGGGGAGTAGCAGTGAGCAGTTCTTC	CASSPERGSSSEQFF
TRBV6-5	TRBJ2-7	NA	NA	TGTGCCAGCAGATCCCCAGGACTGTACGAGCAGTACTTC	CASRSPGLYEQYF
TRBV7-9	TRBJ2-7	NA	TRBD2	TGTGCCAGCAGCTTCGCGGGAGCCCACGAGCAGTACTTC	CASSFAGAHEQYF
TRBV11-2	TRBJ2-5	once	TRBD2	TGTGCCAGCAGCTCAGGACTAGCAGGGGAGACCCAGTACTTC	CASSSGLAGETQYF
TRBV28	TRBJ2-7	NA	NA	TGTGCCAGCAGTCGGACAGTCCGAGGCCACGAGCAGTACTTC	CASSRTVRGHEQYF
TRBV2	TRBJ2-5	NA	TRBD2	TGTGCCAGCAGTGGGATCCTAGCGGGGGGCCTTTACCAAGAGACCCAGTACTTC	CASSGILAGGLYQETQYF
TRBV6-6	TRBJ1-2	NA	NA	TGTGCCAGCAGTTACCTGGACAGCTACTATGGCTACACCTTC	CASSYLDSYYGYTF
TRBV2	TRBJ2-5	once	NA	TGTGCCAGCAGTGAGGTAGCGGCGGAGACCCAGTACTTC	CASSEVAAETQYF